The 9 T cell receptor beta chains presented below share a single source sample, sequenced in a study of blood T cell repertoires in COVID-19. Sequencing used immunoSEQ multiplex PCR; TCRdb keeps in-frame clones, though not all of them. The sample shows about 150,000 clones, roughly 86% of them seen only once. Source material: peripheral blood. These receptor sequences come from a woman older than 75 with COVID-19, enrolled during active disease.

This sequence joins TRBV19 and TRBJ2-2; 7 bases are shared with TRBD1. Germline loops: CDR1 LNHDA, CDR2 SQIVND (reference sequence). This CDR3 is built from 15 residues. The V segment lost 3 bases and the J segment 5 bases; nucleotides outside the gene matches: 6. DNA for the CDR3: TGTGCCAGTAGTATGGGACAGTCGCGGACCGGGGAGCTGTTTTTT. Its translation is CASSMGQSRTGELFF.

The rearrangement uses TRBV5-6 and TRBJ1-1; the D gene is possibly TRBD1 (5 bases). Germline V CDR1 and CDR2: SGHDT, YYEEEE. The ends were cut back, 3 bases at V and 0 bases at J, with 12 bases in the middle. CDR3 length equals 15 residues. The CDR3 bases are TGTGCCAGCAGCTCAGTGGGGGGTATGAACACTGAAGCTTTCTTT. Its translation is CASSSVGGMNTEAFF.

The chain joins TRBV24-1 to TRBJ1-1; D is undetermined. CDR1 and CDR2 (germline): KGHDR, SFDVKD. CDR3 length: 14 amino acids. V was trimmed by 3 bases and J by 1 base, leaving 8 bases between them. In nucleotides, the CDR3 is TGTGCCACCAGTGATACAACAGCGAACACTGAAGCTTTCTTT. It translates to CATSDTTANTEAFF.

DNA of the CDR3: TGTGCCAGCACCAGGGGGGGGGCAGGTGAATCACCCCTCCACTTT. Protein: CASTRGGAGESPLHF. The rearrangement joins TRBV7-9 to TRBJ1-6, with 7 positions matching TRBD1. V lost 7 bases, J lost 10 bases, and 13 bases stayed unmatched. In germline, CDR1 is SEHNR, CDR2 FQNEAQ (reference sequence). The CDR3 runs to 15 residues.

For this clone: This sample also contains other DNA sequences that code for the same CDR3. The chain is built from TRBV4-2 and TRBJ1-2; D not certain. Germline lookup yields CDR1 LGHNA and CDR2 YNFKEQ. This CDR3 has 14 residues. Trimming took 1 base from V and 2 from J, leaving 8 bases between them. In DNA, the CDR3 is TGTGCCAGCAGCCAAGGCGAGGGCAACTATGGCTACACCTTC. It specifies CASSQGEGNYGYTF.

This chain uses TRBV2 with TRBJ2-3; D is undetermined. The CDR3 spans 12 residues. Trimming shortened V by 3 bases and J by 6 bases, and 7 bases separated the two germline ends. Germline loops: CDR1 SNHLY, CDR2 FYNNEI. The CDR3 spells CASSDPRDTQYF. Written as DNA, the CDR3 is TGTGCCAGCAGTGATCCTAGGGATACGCAGTATTTT.

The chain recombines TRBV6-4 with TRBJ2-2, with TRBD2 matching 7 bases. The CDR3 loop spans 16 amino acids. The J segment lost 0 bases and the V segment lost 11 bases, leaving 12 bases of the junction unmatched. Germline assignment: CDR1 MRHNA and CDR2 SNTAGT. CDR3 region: CAGKVPSGPNTGELFF. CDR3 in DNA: TGTGCCGGCAAAGTGCCTAGCGGCCCGAACACCGGGGAGCTGTTTTTT.

The CDR3 spells CAISAASDEQFF. CDR3 coding DNA: TGTGCCATCAGCGCCGCAAGCGATGAGCAGTTCTTC. V and J are TRBV10-3 and TRBJ2-1; no clear D. Germline CDR1 reads ENHRY; CDR2 reads SYGVKD. The CDR3 contains 12 residues. Trimming took off 6 bases at V and 8 bases at J, with 11 bases between the two ends.

This chain's CDR3 is CASRRITGQGGEKLFF. The CDR3 DNA is TGTGCCAGTAGGAGAATAACGGGACAGGGGGGCGAAAAACTGTTTTTT. V gene TRBV19 combines with J gene TRBJ1-4, with TRBD1 identical over 11 bases. Trimming took 6 bases from V and 8 from J; bases not matched to a gene: 11. Germline CDR1 is LNHDA and CDR2 is SQIVND (reference sequence). CDR3 length: 16 residues. Filled out from reference TRBV19 and TRBJ1-4, the complete variable domain reads DGGITQSPKYLFRKEGQNVTLSCEQNLNHDAMYWYRQDPGQGLRLIYYSQIVNDFQKGDIAEGYSVSREKKESFPLTVTSAQKNPTAFYLCASRRITGQGGEKLFFGSGTQLSVL.